The source of this T cell receptor beta chain is a study of identical twins. General observations from the study: Monozygotic twin pairs showed more out-of-frame TCR alpha sharing than models estimated.

TCRdb reanalysed the 5' RACE reads using MiXCR and keeps one entry per CDR3 protein. The sample lists a few hundred thousand distinct CDR3 sequences, approximately 17% occurring once. The CDR3 has 14 amino acids. From germline, CDR1 is MDHEN and CDR2 SYDVKM. The V and J ends lost 4 bases and 5 bases respectively, with 12 bases between them. This clonotype was detected many times. Antigen unknown. This chain uses TRBV28 with TRBJ1-5, with D possibly TRBD1 on 5 matching bases. Sequencing was carried out using naive T cells sorted from blood. The origin of this receptor is a man in his fifties or sixties in good health. CDR3 sequence (DNA): TGTGCCAGCAGTTACCCCCAGGGTCATCAGCCCCAGCATTTT. It is translated as CASSYPQGHQPQHF.